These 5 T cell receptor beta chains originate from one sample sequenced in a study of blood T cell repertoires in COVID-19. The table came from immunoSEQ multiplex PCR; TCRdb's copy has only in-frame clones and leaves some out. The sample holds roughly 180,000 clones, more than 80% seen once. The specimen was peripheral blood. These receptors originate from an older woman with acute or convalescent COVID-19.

The CDR3 bases are TGTGCCAGCCTTTGGGGGGTGGGAAACATTCAGTACTTC. Its protein product is CASLWGVGNIQYF. The chain couples TRBV6-6 to TRBJ2-4; tentatively, D is TRBD2 (6 bases). The CDR3 length is 13 residues. The V and J ends lost 8 bases and 6 bases respectively, with 14 bases between them. Germline-derived CDR1 and CDR2 are MNHNY and SVGAGI (reference sequence).

The CDR3 reads CATRREANQPQHF. The CDR3, as DNA: TGTGCCACCAGACGAGAAGCTAATCAGCCCCAGCATTTT. The V gene is TRBV6-5, the J gene TRBJ1-5; the D is unclear. Germline V gives CDR1 MNHEY, CDR2 SVGAGI. Trimming took off 10 bases at V and 4 bases at J, with 14 bases between the two ends. The length of the CDR3 is 13 residues.

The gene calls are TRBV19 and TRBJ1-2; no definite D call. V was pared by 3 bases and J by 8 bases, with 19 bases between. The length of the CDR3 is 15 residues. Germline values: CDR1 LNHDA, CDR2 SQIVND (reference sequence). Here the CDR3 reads CASSIGNSRQGGYTF. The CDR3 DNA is TGTGCCAGTAGTATCGGGAACAGCCGACAAGGGGGCTACACCTTC.

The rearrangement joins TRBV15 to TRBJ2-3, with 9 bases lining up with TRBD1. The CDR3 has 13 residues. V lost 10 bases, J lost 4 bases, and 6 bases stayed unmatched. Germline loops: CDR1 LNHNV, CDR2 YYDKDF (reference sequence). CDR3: CAIRDRDADTQYF. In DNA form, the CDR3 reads TGTGCCATCCGGGACAGGGACGCAGATACGCAGTATTTT. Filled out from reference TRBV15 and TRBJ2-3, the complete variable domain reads DAMVIQNPRYQVTQFGKPVTLSCSQTLNHNVMYWYQQKSSQAPKLLFHYYDKDFNNEADTPDNFQSRRPNTSFCFLDIRSPGLGDTAMYLCAIRDRDADTQYFGPGTRLTVL.

The CDR3 spells CASGPILSVAFSSYEQYV. The CDR3 DNA reads as TGTGCTAGTGGCCCCATATTGTCGGTCGCGTTTAGCTCCTACGAGCAGTACGTC. The chain combines TRBV12-5 with TRBJ2-7; D uncertain. The CDR3 extends over 18 amino acids. Germline CDR1 reads LGHNT; CDR2 reads FRNRAP. Trimming pared 6 bases from V and 0 bases from J, leaving 24 bases between.